What follows are 8 T cell receptor beta chains derived from one specimen sequenced in a study of blood T cell repertoires in COVID-19. Clones were read by immunoSEQ multiplex PCR, and TCRdb kept only the in-frame ones, dropping some. Altogether 200,000 to 300,000 clones are present, roughly nine tenths being singletons, with the ten largest covering less than 8%. Sequences were obtained from peripheral blood. The receptors shown here come from a man aged 60 to 69 with acute or convalescent COVID-19.

The J gene is TRBJ2-2, the V gene TRBV9, with TRBD1 as a possible D gene (6 bases). Deletions cut 4 bases from V and 0 bases from J, with 13 bases between. From germline, CDR1 is SGDLS and CDR2 YYNGEE. The CDR3 sequence is 16 residues long. CDR3 sequence: CASSPRDNANTGELFF. As DNA, the CDR3 is TGTGCCAGCAGCCCGAGGGACAACGCGAACACCGGGGAGCTGTTTTTT.

In this sample, this clone turned up once. The chain has TRBV10-1 and TRBJ2-7; perhaps TRBD2 as D (6 bases). The germline V and J ends were trimmed by 4 bases and 3 bases, with 19 bases remaining between them. Germline values: CDR1 WNHNN, CDR2 SYGVQD (reference sequence). The CDR3 is 16 residues long. This chain's CDR3 is CASSVTGDHYYYEQYF. CDR3 coding DNA: TGCGCCAGCAGTGTTACGGGGGACCACTACTACTACGAGCAGTACTTC.

This clone appeared once. The chain is built from TRBV2 and TRBJ1-2; D remains ambiguous. This CDR3 spans 12 amino acids. CDR1 and CDR2 (germline): SNHLY, FYNNEI. Trimming left V 4 bases short and J 3 bases short, with 6 bases between. CDR3 coding DNA: TGTGCCAGCAGTGTCGAGGACTATGGCTACACCTTC. Translated, it gives CASSVEDYGYTF.

V usage is TRBV6-5 and J usage is TRBJ2-7; D might be TRBD1 (6 bases). The CDR3 runs 15 residues. The germline V and J ends were trimmed by 4 bases and 1 base, with 14 bases remaining between them. Germline V gene sequence: CDR1 MNHEY, CDR2 SVGAGI. The CDR3 region has the DNA TGTGCCAGCAGTTCCAGACAGGACATTTCCTACGAGCAGTACTTC. Protein sequence: CASSSRQDISYEQYF.

This clone was counted ten times or more. V and J are TRBV27 and TRBJ1-5; the match to TRBD1 covers 8 bases. CDR1 and CDR2 (germline): MNHEY, SMNVEV (reference sequence). This CDR3 has 15 residues. V gave up 4 bases and J gave up 9 bases; unmatched junction bases: 11. The CDR3 protein is CASSSLQGGVRPQHF. Here the CDR3 DNA reads TGTGCCAGCAGTTCCTTACAGGGGGGCGTTCGGCCCCAGCATTTT.

The gene calls are TRBV7-6 and TRBJ2-1; TRBD2 aligns across 10 bases. Per germline, CDR1 SGHVS and CDR2 FNYEAQ. V was pared by 5 bases and J by 2 bases, with 6 bases of the junction left unmatched. This CDR3 comprises 16 residues. The CDR3 loop is CASSARLAGTYNEQFF. Here the CDR3 DNA reads TGTGCCAGCAGCGCCAGACTAGCGGGTACCTACAATGAGCAGTTCTTC.

V and J are TRBV7-8 and TRBJ2-1; the match to TRBD1 covers 7 bases. The CDR3 runs 16 residues. V gave up 1 base and J gave up 6 bases; unmatched junction bases: 9. Germline assignment: CDR1 SGHVS and CDR2 FQNEAQ. CDR3 in amino acids: CASSLVNNRGRNEQFF. The CDR3 nucleotides are TGTGCCAGCAGCTTAGTTAATAACAGGGGACGCAATGAGCAGTTCTTC.

This sequence joins TRBV9 and TRBJ1-3; 7 bases map to TRBD1. The V gene end was trimmed by 4 bases and the J gene end by 3 bases; junction bases not matched to a gene: 7. The CDR3 is 15 amino acids. Per germline, CDR1 SGDLS and CDR2 YYNGEE. DNA of the CDR3: TGTGCCAGCAGCCCTCAGGGGGGCAATGGAAACACCATATATTTT. Translated: CASSPQGGNGNTIYF.